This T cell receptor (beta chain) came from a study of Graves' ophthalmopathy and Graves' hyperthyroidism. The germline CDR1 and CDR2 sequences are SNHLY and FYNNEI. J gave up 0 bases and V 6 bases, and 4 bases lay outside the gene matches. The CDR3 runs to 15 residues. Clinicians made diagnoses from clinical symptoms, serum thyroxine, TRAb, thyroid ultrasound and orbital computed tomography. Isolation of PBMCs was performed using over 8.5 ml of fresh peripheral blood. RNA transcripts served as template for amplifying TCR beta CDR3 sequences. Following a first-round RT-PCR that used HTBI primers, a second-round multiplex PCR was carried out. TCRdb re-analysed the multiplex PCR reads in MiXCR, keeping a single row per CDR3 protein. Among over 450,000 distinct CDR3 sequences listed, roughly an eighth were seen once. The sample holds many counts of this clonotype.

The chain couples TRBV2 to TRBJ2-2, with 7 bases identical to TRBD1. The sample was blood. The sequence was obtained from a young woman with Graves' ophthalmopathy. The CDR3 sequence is CASRFGQANTGELFF. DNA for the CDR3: TGTGCCAGCAGGTTCGGACAGGCGAACACCGGGGAGCTGTTTTTT.